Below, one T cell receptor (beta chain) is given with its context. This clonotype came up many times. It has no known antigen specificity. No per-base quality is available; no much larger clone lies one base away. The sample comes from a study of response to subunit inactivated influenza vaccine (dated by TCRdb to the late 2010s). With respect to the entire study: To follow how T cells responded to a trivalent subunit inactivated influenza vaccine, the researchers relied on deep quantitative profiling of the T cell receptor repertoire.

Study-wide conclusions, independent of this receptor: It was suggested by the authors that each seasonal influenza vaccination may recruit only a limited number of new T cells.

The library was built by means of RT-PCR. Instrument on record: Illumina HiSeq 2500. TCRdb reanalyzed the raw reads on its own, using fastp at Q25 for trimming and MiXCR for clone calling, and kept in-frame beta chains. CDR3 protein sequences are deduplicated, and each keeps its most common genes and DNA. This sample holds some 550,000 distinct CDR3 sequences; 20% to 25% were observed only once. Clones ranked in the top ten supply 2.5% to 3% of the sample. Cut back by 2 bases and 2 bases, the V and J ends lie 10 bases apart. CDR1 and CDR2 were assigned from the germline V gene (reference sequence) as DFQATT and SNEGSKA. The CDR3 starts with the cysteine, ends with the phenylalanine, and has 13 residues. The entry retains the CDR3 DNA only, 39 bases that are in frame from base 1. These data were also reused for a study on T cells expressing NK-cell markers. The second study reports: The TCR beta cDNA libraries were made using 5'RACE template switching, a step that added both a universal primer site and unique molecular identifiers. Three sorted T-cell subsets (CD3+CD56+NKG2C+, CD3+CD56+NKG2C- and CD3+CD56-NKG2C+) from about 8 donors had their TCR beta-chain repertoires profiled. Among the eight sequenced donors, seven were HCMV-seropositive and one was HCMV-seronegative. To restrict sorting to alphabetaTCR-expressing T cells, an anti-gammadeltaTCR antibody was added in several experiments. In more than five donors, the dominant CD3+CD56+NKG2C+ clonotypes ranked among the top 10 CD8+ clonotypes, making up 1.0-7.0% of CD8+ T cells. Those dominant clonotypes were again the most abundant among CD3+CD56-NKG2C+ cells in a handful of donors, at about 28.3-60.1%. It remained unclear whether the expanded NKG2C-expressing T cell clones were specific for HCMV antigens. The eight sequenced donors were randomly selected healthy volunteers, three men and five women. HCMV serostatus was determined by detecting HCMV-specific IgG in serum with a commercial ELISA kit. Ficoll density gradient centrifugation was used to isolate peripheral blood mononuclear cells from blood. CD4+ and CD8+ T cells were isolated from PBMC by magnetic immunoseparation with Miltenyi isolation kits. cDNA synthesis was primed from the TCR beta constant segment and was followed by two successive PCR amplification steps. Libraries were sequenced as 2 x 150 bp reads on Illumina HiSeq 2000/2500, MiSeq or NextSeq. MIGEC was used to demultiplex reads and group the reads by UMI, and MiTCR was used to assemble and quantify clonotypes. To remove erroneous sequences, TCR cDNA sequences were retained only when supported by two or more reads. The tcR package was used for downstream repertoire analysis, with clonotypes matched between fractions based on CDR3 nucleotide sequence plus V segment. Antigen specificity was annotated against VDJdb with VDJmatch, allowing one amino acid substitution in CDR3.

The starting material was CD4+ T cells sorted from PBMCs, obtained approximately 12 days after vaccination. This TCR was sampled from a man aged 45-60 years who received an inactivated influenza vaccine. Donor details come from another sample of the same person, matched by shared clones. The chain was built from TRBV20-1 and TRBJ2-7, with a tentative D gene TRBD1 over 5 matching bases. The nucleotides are TGCAGTGCTAGACAGGGCCCCACCTACGAGCAGTACTTC. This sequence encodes CSARQGPTYEQYF.